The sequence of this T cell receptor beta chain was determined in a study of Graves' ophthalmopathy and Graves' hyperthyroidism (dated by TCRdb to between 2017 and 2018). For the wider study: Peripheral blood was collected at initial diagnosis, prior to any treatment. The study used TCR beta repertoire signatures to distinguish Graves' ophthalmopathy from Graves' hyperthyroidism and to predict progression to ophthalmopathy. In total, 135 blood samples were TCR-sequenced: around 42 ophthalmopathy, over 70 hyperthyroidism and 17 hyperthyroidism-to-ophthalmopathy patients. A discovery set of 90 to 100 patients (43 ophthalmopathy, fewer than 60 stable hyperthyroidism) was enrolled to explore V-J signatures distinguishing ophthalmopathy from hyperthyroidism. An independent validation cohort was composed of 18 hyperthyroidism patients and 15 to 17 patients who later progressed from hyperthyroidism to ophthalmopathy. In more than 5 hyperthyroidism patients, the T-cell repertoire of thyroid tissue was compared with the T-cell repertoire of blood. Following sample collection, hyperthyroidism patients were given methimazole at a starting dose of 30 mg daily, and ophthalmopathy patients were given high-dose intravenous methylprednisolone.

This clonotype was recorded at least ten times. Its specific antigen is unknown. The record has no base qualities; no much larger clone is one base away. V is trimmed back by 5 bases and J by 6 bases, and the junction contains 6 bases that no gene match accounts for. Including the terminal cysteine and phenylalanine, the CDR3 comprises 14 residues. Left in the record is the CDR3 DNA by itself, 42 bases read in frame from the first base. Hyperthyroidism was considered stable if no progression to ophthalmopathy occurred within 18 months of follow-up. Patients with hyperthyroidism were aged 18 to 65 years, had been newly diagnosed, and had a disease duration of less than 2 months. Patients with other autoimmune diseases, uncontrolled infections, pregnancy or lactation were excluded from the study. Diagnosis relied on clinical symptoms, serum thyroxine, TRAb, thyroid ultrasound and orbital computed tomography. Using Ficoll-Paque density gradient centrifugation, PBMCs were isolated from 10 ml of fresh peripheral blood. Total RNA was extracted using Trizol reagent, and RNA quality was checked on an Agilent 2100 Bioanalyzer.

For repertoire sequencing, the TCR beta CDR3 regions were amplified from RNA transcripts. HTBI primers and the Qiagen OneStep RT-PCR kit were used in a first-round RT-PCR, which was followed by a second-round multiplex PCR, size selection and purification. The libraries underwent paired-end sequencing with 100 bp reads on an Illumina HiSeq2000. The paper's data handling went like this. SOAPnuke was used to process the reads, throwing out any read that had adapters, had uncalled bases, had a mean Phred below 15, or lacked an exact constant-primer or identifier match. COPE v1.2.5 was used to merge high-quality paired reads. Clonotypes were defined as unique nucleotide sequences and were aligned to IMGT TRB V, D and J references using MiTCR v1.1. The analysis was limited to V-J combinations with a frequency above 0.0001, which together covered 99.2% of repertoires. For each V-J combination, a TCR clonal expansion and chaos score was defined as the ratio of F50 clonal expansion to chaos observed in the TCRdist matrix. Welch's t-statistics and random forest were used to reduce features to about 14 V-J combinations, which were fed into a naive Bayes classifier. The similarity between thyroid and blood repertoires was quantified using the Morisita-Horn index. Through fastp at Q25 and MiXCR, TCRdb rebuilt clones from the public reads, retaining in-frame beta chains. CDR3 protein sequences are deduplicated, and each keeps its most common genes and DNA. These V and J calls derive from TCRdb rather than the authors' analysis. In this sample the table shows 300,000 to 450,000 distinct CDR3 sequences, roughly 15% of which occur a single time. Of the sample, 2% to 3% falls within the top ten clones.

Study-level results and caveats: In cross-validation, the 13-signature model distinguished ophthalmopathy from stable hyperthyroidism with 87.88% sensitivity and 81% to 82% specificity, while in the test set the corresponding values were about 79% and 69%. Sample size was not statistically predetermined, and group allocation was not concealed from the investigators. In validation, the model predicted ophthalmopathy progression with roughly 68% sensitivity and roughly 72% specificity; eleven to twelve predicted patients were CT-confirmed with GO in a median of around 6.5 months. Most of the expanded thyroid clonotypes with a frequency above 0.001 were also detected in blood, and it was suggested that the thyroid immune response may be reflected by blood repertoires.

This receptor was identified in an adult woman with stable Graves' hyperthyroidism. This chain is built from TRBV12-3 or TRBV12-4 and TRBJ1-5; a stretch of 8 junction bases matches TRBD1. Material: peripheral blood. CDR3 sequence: CASSPRGRLQPQHF. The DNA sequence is TGTGCCAGCAGTCCCAGGGGGCGACTTCAGCCCCAGCATTTT.